This T cell receptor beta chain comes out of a study of naive and memory T cell subsets. Broader study findings: A few larger clonotypes appeared in naive repertoires, especially CD8, possibly memory cells re-expressing CD45RA. Expression changes during T cell differentiation may affect RNA-based TCR counts.

Worth noting for this clonotype: Its antigen is unknown.

Both TRBC1 and TRBC2 were covered by a beta constant-region primer of two equimolar oligonucleotides. Nested alpha and beta constant-region primers with the SP2 primer drove four PCR rounds on ligated cDNA. Each CDR3 protein gets one entry after TCRdb re-called the UMI-ligation and nested PCR reads with MiXCR. The repertoire holds around 140,000 distinct CDR3 sequences, with under 25% as singletons. CDR1 and CDR2 from the germline V gene are KGHDR and SFDVKD. The CDR3 has 11 residues. V was clipped by 4 bases and J by 6 bases, with 3 bases between them. The chain has TRBV24-1 and TRBJ2-1; D remains unclear. The clonotype was recovered from a human donor in good health. Specimen: naive CD4+ T cells from blood. CDR3 residues: CATSDFNEQFF. CDR3 coding DNA: TGTGCCACCAGTGACTTCAATGAGCAGTTCTTC.